This T cell receptor (beta chain) originates from a study of monozygotic twins with inflammatory bowel disease. PCR of TCRalpha and TCRbeta cDNA was nested, with two rounds of roughly 16 and 10 cycles. From the 5' RACE reads, TCRdb lists one entry per CDR3 protein and no DNA. The sample totals 350,000 to 550,000 distinct CDR3 sequences. Overall study results and limits: Immunosuppressive treatments were not uniform, and this may have added variability to patient repertoires. The analysis failed to separate different T cell subtypes. Comparison of concordant versus discordant twins revealed no difference in repertoire similarity, possibly due to limited power.

CDR3 length: 14 amino acids. CDR1 SGDLS and CDR2 YYNGEE come from the germline V gene. A word on this clonotype: What it recognizes is unknown.

Sequencing input: blood. The TCR originated in a human donor with ulcerative colitis or Crohn's disease, or a healthy co-twin of an affected twin (not recorded which). This chain links TRBV9 with TRBJ2-1; TCRdb selects TRBD2, and the lack of DNA leaves this call unchecked. CDR3 sequence reads: CASSVSGRVHEQFF.